What follows is one TCR beta chain and its context. Antigen unknown. Sorting was used to obtain naive CD8 T cells (CD8+CD4-CCR7+CD45RA+). The record originates from a study of molecular identifiers for immune sequencing clone quantification. About the study: The replicates split RNA from around 18,000 or 91,000 naive CD8 cells five ways and sequenced four. Regarding the study as a whole: Clone sizes that are highly expanded could be underestimated when identical TCR molecules share a barcode.

The CDR3 length is 15 residues. V lost 1 base and J 2 bases, leaving 11 bases between the germline ends. Germline CDR1 SEHNR, CDR2 FQNEAQ (reference sequence). TCRdb re-analysed the PCR reads in MiXCR, keeping a single row per CDR3 protein. Among about 500,000 distinct CDR3 sequences listed, 20% to 25% were seen once. The genes are TRBV7-9 and TRBJ2-5; TRBD2 might be the D (6 bases). The receptor's source is a human donor in good health. Some libraries in this study had Jurkat cell RNA spiked in. Material: naive CD8+ T cells from blood, with Jurkat cell RNA spiked in. Subset indicated: FACS-sorted CD8+CD4-CCR7+CD45RA+ naive T cells. The CDR3 bases are TGTGCCAGCAGCTTAGAATTGGAGGGGCAAGAGACCCAGTACTTC. Translated: CASSLELEGQETQYF.